This T cell receptor (beta chain) was retrieved from a study of beta chain features in type 1 diabetes. General study results and limits: When Type 1 diabetes patients were examined, their TCRB CDR3s proved moderately but significantly shorter in all four CD4+ subsets.

CD4+ naive, central memory, regulatory and stem cell-like memory cells were sorted via CD45RO/CCR7/CD25/CD127/CD95/CD27. The isolated RNA, all of it, was reverse transcribed, so expressed TCRB transcripts were what got sequenced. Repertoires were generated with immunoSEQ multiplex PCR, while TCRdb's copy carries only in-frame clones and drops some. The sample lists 160,000 or so clones; around 8.4% were seen once. After removal of 4 bases from V and 4 bases from J, the junction contained 5 bases not matched to a gene. CDR1 is SGHRS, CDR2 YFSETQ, per germline. The length of the CDR3 is 14 residues. This clone was seen more than once but under ten times. Its antigen is still unknown.

The chain combines TRBV5-1 with TRBJ2-5, with 9 bases identical to TRBD2. The sample comprised central memory CD4+ T cells from blood. This clonotype originated in a woman younger than 35 with type 1 diabetes. CDR3 sequence reads: CASSPGLARETQYF. The CDR3 nucleotides read TGCGCCAGCAGCCCGGGACTAGCTCGAGAGACCCAGTACTTC.